The sequence of this T cell receptor (beta chain) was determined in a study of human T cells and chemical hapten exposure. About the research overall: After 6 days, upper back 0.01% DPC patch tests were scored. Findings and limits, study-wide: Those TCRs sitting above 1 in 1000 frequency stayed the same with DPC sensitization.

Time point reported: patch test 1, 2 weeks after DPC sensitization. Regarding treatment: therapeutic diphenylcyclopropenone sensitization with weekly scalp DPC. Patches went on only after blood had been drawn each time. This clonotype was detected a few times. Its antigen remains unidentified. In the original processing: TCRs per sample had a median of approximately 100,000 and ranged from about 23,224 to 750,000. A single record per CDR3 protein comes from TCRdb applying MiXCR to the RACE reads. TCRdb's processing, not the authors', yielded these V and J calls. Of approximately 340,000 distinct CDR3 sequences listed, approximately 6.3% are singletons. The CDR3 consists of 14 residues. V lost 1 base, J lost 3 bases, and 3 bases stayed unmatched. Germline V CDR1 and CDR2: SGHTA, FQGNSA.

This clonotype was sampled from a woman younger than 35 with alopecia areata. Some clones in this sample may be carry-over from other donors' samples. The sequenced sample was whole blood, obtained in connection with sensitization to the hapten diphenylcyclopropenone (DPC). The V and J genes are TRBV7-2 and TRBJ2-7; the match to TRBD1 covers 7 bases. In nucleotides, the CDR3 is TGTGCCAGCAGCTTAGGGACAGGACACTACGAGCAGTACTTC. Its protein product is CASSLGTGHYEQYF.